One and the same sample provided the 29 T cell receptor beta chains below, sequenced in a study of radiotherapy plus CTLA-4 blockade in lung cancer. Clones were read by immunoSEQ multiplex PCR, and TCRdb kept only the in-frame ones, dropping some. The repertoire holds about 48,000 clones, with 80% to 90% as singletons. Here the sequenced sample was peripheral blood, taken from a patient treated with radiotherapy plus ipilimumab. Source of these receptors: a human donor with non-small cell lung cancer that progressed on radiotherapy plus ipilimumab. Some clones in this sample may be carry-over from other donors' samples.

The chain combines TRBV30 with TRBJ2-1, with 10 bases matching TRBD2. The J segment lost 3 bases and the V segment lost 2 bases, leaving 4 bases of the junction unmatched. The CDR3 spans 15 residues. From germline, CDR1 is GTSNPN and CDR2 SVGIG (reference sequence). The CDR3 reads CAWSPGLADYNEQFF. CDR3 in DNA: TGTGCCTGGAGTCCCGGACTAGCGGACTACAATGAGCAGTTCTTC.

This rearrangement joins TRBV27 to TRBJ2-1; 12 nucleotides agree with TRBD2. This CDR3 is 16 amino acids long. With V trimmed by 8 bases and J by 0 bases, 5 bases remained unmatched. Germline CDR1 MNHEY, CDR2 SMNVEV (reference sequence). The CDR3 DNA sequence: TGTGCCAGCCGGACTAGCGGGATGAGCTCCTACAATGAGCAGTTCTTC. This sequence encodes CASRTSGMSSYNEQFF.

This chain links TRBV6-5 with TRBJ2-5; D remains unclear. This CDR3 is built from 12 residues. The germline V gene has CDR1 MNHEY and CDR2 SVGAGI. V was cut by 4 bases and J by 2 bases, with 5 bases left in between. The CDR3 protein is CASSFYQETQYF. The DNA of the CDR3 is TGTGCCAGCAGTTTCTATCAAGAGACCCAGTACTTC.

This chain uses TRBV14 with TRBJ2-3; TRBD2 is a possible D gene (5 bases). CDR1 SGHDN and CDR2 FVKESK come from the germline V gene. This CDR3 is 16 amino acids long. V was cut by 1 base and J by 2 bases, with 13 bases left in between. The CDR3 DNA reads TGTGCCAGCAGCCAAGTTTTAAGCGGCCACACAGATACGCAGTATTTT. Amino acid sequence: CASSQVLSGHTDTQYF.

This clone was seen only a few times. The chain links TRBV19 to TRBJ2-2; 9 nucleotides agree with TRBD1. The CDR3 covers 16 residues. The germline gives CDR1 LNHDA, CDR2 SQIVND (reference sequence). With 4 bases clipped from V and 3 bases from J, the junction kept 6 bases outside the gene matches. The CDR3 bases are TGTGCCAGTAGTAAGCCGGGACAGGGCGACACCGGGGAGCTGTTTTTT. Translating gives CASSKPGQGDTGELFF.

The V and J genes are TRBV19 and TRBJ2-7; the D gene is possibly TRBD2 (6 bases). Germline CDR1 is LNHDA and CDR2 is SQIVND (reference sequence). The CDR3 sequence is 15 residues long. Trimming left V 4 bases short and J 0 bases short, with 13 bases between. CDR3 sequence (DNA): TGTGCCAGTAGTAGGTCGGGGGACCCCTCCTACGAGCAGTACTTC. Protein sequence: CASSRSGDPSYEQYF.

This chain uses TRBV11-2 with TRBJ1-1; TRBD1 agrees at 10 bases. This CDR3 region has 18 residues. Germline V gives CDR1 SGHAT, CDR2 FQNNGV. Trimming cost V 2 bases and J 2 bases; bases outside gene matches: 11. This CDR3 reads CASSLSLDRGDNNTEAFF. DNA of the CDR3: TGTGCCAGCAGCTTAAGTTTGGACAGGGGGGATAATAACACTGAAGCTTTCTTT.

The chain couples TRBV5-1 to TRBJ1-5, with 9 bases aligning to TRBD1. Per germline, CDR1 SGHRS and CDR2 YFSETQ. This CDR3 contains 15 residues. V shed 0 bases and J 6 bases; nucleotides not matched to a gene: 4. The CDR3 sequence is CASSLGGQGTQPQHF. CDR3 DNA sequence: TGCGCCAGCAGCTTGGGAGGACAGGGGACTCAGCCCCAGCATTTT.

The chain has TRBV14 and TRBJ2-1; 10 bases align to TRBD2. With V trimmed by 2 bases and J by 8 bases, 6 bases remained unmatched. The CDR3 spans 15 residues. Per the germline V gene, CDR1 is SGHDN and CDR2 is FVKESK. Here the CDR3 reads CASSQILAGRYEQFF. CDR3 nucleotide sequence: TGTGCCAGCAGCCAAATACTAGCGGGGCGGTATGAGCAGTTCTTC.

V gene TRBV6-6 combines with J gene TRBJ2-7; 8 bases are a match to TRBD1. From germline, CDR1 is MNHNY and CDR2 SVGAGI (reference sequence). V dropped 5 bases and J dropped 3; count of bases not matched to a gene: 6. The CDR3 covers 14 residues. The CDR3 spells CASSHRQGNYEQYF. The CDR3 DNA reads TGTGCCAGCAGTCACCGACAGGGGAACTACGAGCAGTACTTC.

V usage is TRBV5-1 and J usage is TRBJ1-3, with 7 nucleotides matching TRBD1. The CDR3 extends over 16 amino acids. V shed 3 bases, J shed 8 bases, and the junction held 14 bases outside the gene matches. Germline assignment: CDR1 SGHRS and CDR2 YFSETQ. The CDR3 sequence: CASSYRSTRQGDTIYF. DNA for the CDR3: TGCGCCAGCAGCTACCGGTCGACACGACAGGGCGACACCATATATTTT.

J is TRBJ2-1 and V is TRBV4-1; 10 bases are a match to TRBD2. The ends lost 1 base at V and 4 bases at J; junction bases unmatched: 10. This CDR3 is 18 amino acids long. Germline V gene sequence: CDR1 MGHRA, CDR2 YSYEKL. CDR3 loop: CASSQGAGGLRSYNEQFF. In DNA form, the CDR3 reads TGCGCCAGCAGCCAAGGAGCGGGAGGGCTCAGATCGTACAATGAGCAGTTCTTC.

The chain carries TRBV11-3 and TRBJ2-1; 14 bases line up with TRBD2. V was pared by 3 bases and J by 4 bases, with 11 bases of the junction left unmatched. The CDR3 consists of 19 residues. Germline values: CDR1 SGHNT, CDR2 YENEEA. CDR3 in DNA: TGTGCCAGCAGCTTCCAGACTAGCGGGAGGGCCGCGGTATACAATGAGCAGTTCTTC. Translation: CASSFQTSGRAAVYNEQFF.

The V call is TRBV4-2, the J call TRBJ2-1; D gene ambiguous. V was pared by 0 bases and J by 3 bases, with 9 bases between. From germline, CDR1 is LGHNA and CDR2 YNFKEQ. The CDR3 runs to 15 residues. CDR3 bases: TGTGCCAGCAGCCAAGACTGGCAAGACTACAATGAGCAGTTCTTC. Its translation is CASSQDWQDYNEQFF.

This sequence joins TRBV7-2 and TRBJ2-1; 11 nucleotides agree with TRBD2. Trimming at V came to 6 bases and at J to 2 bases, leaving 3 bases not matched to a gene. The CDR3 has 15 residues. CDR1 is SGHTA and CDR2 is FQGNSA in the germline V gene. In nucleotides, the CDR3 is TGTGCCAGCAGGTTGGGACTAGCGGCCTACAATGAGCAGTTCTTC. Translation gives CASRLGLAAYNEQFF. Supplemented by reference TRBV7-2 and TRBJ2-1, the full variable domain reads GAGVSQSPSNKVTEKGKDVELRCDPISGHTALYWYRQSLGQGLEFLIYFQGNSAPDKSGLPSDRFSAERTGGSVSTLTIQRTQQEDSAVYLCASRLGLAAYNEQFFGPGTRLTVL.

The table lists this clone with a few counts. V is TRBV6-5 and J is TRBJ2-5, with D possibly matching TRBD2 (5 bases). Germline values: CDR1 MNHEY, CDR2 SVGAGI. V lost 0 bases and J 5 bases, leaving 10 bases between the germline ends. This CDR3 comprises 14 residues. The CDR3: CASSYSWTGETQYF. DNA of the CDR3: TGTGCCAGCAGTTACTCTTGGACGGGGGAGACCCAGTACTTC.

To note about this clone: A junction boundary mismatches the germline segment, possibly from a read error. V and J are TRBV5-8 and TRBJ2-1; 9 bases fit TRBD2. CDR3 length: 17 residues. The germline CDR1 and CDR2 sequences are SGHTS and YDEGEE. CDR3 nucleotide sequence: TGTGCCAGCAGAATAGGGACTAGCTCCTTGGCTTACAATGAGCAGCTCTTC. Its translation is CASRIGTSSLAYNEQLF. The complete variable domain, with remaining parts taken from reference TRBV5-8 and TRBJ2-1, reads EAGVTQSPTHLIKTRGQQATLRCSPISGHTSVYWYQQALGLGLQFLLWYDEGEERNRGNFPPRFSGRQFPNYSSELNVNALELEDSALYLCASRIGTSSLAYNEQLFGPGTRLTVL.

This sequence joins TRBV6-6 and TRBJ1-2; 10 nucleotides align to TRBD1. The CDR3 contains 13 residues. Germline V gives CDR1 MNHNY, CDR2 SVGAGI (reference sequence). V gave up 8 bases and J gave up 7 bases; unmatched junction bases: 7. Here the CDR3 reads CASSDRGPVGYTF. CDR3 DNA: TGTGCCAGCTCTGACAGGGGGCCAGTTGGCTACACCTTC.

This rearrangement joins TRBV6-6 to TRBJ1-5, with D possibly TRBD1 on 5 matching bases. Germline-derived CDR1 and CDR2 are MNHNY and SVGAGI (reference sequence). The CDR3 covers 13 residues. V lost 7 bases to trimming and J lost 2 bases, with 9 bases between them. This CDR3 is CASIGGGNQPQHF. CDR3 sequence (DNA): TGTGCCAGCATCGGGGGTGGCAATCAGCCCCAGCATTTT.

The J gene is TRBJ1-2, the V gene TRBV19; the match to TRBD1 covers 8 bases. CDR3 length: 13 residues. Trimming removed 1 base from V and 5 bases from J; junction bases left unmatched: 0. Per germline, CDR1 LNHDA and CDR2 SQIVND (reference sequence). This chain's CDR3 is CASSIGTGYGYTF. Written as DNA, the CDR3 is TGTGCCAGTAGTATAGGGACAGGGTATGGCTACACCTTC. Variable domain in full (rest from reference TRBV19 and TRBJ1-2): DGGITQSPKYLFRKEGQNVTLSCEQNLNHDAMYWYRQDPGQGLRLIYYSQIVNDFQKGDIAEGYSVSREKKESFPLTVTSAQKNPTAFYLCASSIGTGYGYTFGSGTRLTVV.

This chain connects TRBV13 to TRBJ2-7, with 8 bases identical to TRBD1. CDR1 PRHDT and CDR2 FYEKMQ come from the germline V gene (reference sequence). V shed 7 bases and J 4 bases; nucleotides not matched to a gene: 9. The CDR3 totals 14 residues. Written as DNA, the CDR3 is TGTGCCAGCACCTATGGGGACAGGCCTTACGAGCAGTACTTC. Its translation: CASTYGDRPYEQYF.

The chain couples TRBV7-9 to TRBJ2-2, with 10 positions matching TRBD1. The CDR3 has 15 residues. V lost 4 bases and J lost 3; bases outside the gene matches: 2. The germline V gene encodes CDR1 SEHNR and CDR2 FQNEAQ (reference sequence). Here the CDR3 DNA reads TGTGCCAGCAGCTCCGGGACAGGGGACACCGGGGAGCTGTTTTTT. Its protein product is CASSSGTGDTGELFF.

V usage is TRBV5-6 and J usage is TRBJ1-2; 7 bases agree with TRBD1. Germline loops: CDR1 SGHDT, CDR2 YYEEEE. After removal of 3 bases from V and 8 bases from J, the junction contained 4 bases not matched to a gene. The CDR3 length is 12 residues. The CDR3 reads CASSWTGGGYTF. For the CDR3, the DNA is TGTGCCAGCAGCTGGACAGGCGGGGGCTACACCTTC.

Only a few counts were recorded for this clone. J is TRBJ2-6 and V is TRBV28; 8 bases fit TRBD1. The V segment lost 6 bases and the J segment 0 bases; nucleotides outside the gene matches: 7. The CDR3 contains 17 residues. Germline CDR1 MDHEN, CDR2 SYDVKM. The CDR3 spells CASSQDRAYSGANVLTF. The CDR3, as DNA: TGTGCCAGCAGCCAGGACAGGGCTTACTCTGGGGCCAACGTCCTGACTTTC.

The J gene is TRBJ1-4, the V gene TRBV30; the D gene is possibly TRBD1 (5 bases). The CDR3 spans 15 residues. Germline values: CDR1 GTSNPN, CDR2 SVGIG (reference sequence). With 1 base removed from V and 8 bases from J, the gap between germline ends came to 17 bases. As DNA, the CDR3 is TGTGCCTGGAGTGCCGGGGGGACCCCGAGGGAAAAACTGTTTTTT. Its protein product is CAWSAGGTPREKLFF.

The chain employs TRBV7-8 and TRBJ2-7; 8 bases are a match to TRBD1. In germline, CDR1 is SGHVS, CDR2 FQNEAQ. This CDR3 has 13 residues. V was clipped by 8 bases and J by 1 base; unmatched bases: 4. The CDR3 loop reads CASLRQGSYEQYF. The CDR3 DNA follows: TGTGCCAGCCTGAGACAGGGGTCCTACGAGCAGTACTTC.

The chain recombines TRBV4-3 with TRBJ2-7; a possible D gene is TRBD1 (6 bases). CDR1 is LGHNA, CDR2 YSLEER, per germline. This CDR3 comprises 15 residues. Trimming pared 1 base from V and 5 bases from J, leaving 15 bases between. The chain's CDR3 is CASSQGGPEPHEQYF. The CDR3 region has the DNA TGCGCCAGCAGCCAAGGGGGGCCGGAACCCCACGAGCAGTACTTC.

This chain uses TRBV9 with TRBJ2-1, with 10 bases fitting TRBD2. Per the germline V gene, CDR1 is SGDLS and CDR2 is YYNGEE. The CDR3 has 15 residues. V lost 4 bases to trimming and J lost 12 bases; unmatched junction nucleotides: 13. The CDR3 nucleotides are TGTGCCAGCAGCCCGTCCAGCGGGGGGGCCAGGAGGCAGTTCTTC. Amino acids: CASSPSSGGARRQFF. Combining the CDR3 with reference TRBV9 and TRBJ2-1 gives the whole variable domain DSGVTQTPKHLITATGQRVTLRCSPRSGDLSVYWYQQSLDQGLQFLIQYYNGEERAKGNILERFSAQQFPDLHSELNLSSLELGDSALYFCASSPSSGGARRQFFGPGTRLTVL.

The CDR3 spells CAWIAPSTDTQYF. CDR3 in DNA: TGTGCCTGGATAGCTCCTAGCACAGATACGCAGTATTTT. The chain uses TRBV30 and TRBJ2-3; D is ambiguous. Germline CDR1 and CDR2: GTSNPN and SVGIG (reference sequence). The V end was cut by 4 bases, the J end by 0 bases, with 8 bases between. The CDR3 is 13 amino acids.